This is a list of T cell receptor beta chains from one sample in a study of beta chain features in type 1 diabetes. The method was immunoSEQ multiplex PCR; TCRdb's version includes in-frame clones alone and lacks a portion of them. The repertoire holds about 900,000 clones, with about a sixth as singletons. Sequencing used naive CD4+ T cells from blood. The source of these receptors is a woman aged 18-29 years in good health. Both conserved end residues are part of each CDR3. A D gene is named only where the DNA matches it firmly. Clone sizes are given selectively: once, few, many, or a class where the clone is expanded.

D: TRBD1; V: TRBV2; size: NA; J: TRBJ1-4; DNA: TGTGCCAGCAGTGGGGACAGGGGTAATGAAAAACTGTTTTTT; CDR3: CASSGDRGNEKLFF
D: NA; V: TRBV29-1; size: few; J: TRBJ1-2; DNA: TGCAGCGCTTACACGCCCGGCGGTCACTATGGCTACACCTTC; CDR3: CSAYTPGGHYGYTF
D: TRBD2; V: TRBV19; size: NA; J: TRBJ2-1; DNA: TGTGCCAGTAGTATCGTTAGCGGGAGGGCCCTTGAGCAGTTCTTC; CDR3: CASSIVSGRALEQFF
D: NA; V: TRBV21-1; size: NA; J: TRBJ2-3; DNA: TGTGCCAGCAGCAATCCCGGGACAGGGGGGAGCACAGATACGCAGTATTTT; CDR3: CASSNPGTGGSTDTQYF
D: TRBD1; V: TRBV6-6; size: NA; J: TRBJ1-1; DNA: TGTGCCAGCAGTTTCCGACAGGGGGTCACTGAAGCTTTCTTT; CDR3: CASSFRQGVTEAFF
D: TRBD2; V: TRBV27; size: NA; J: TRBJ2-5; DNA: TGTGCCAGCAGTCCAGGGACTAGCGTAACAGAGACCCAGTACTTC; CDR3: CASSPGTSVTETQYF
D: TRBD2; V: TRBV6-6; size: NA; J: TRBJ2-3; DNA: TGTGCCAGCAATTACTTGGGGGGGGGCACAGATACGCAGTATTTT; CDR3: CASNYLGGGTDTQYF
D: TRBD1; V: TRBV10-3; size: few; J: TRBJ2-7; DNA: TGTGCCATCAGTGGACAGGGGGGACACGAGCAGTACTTC; CDR3: CAISGQGGHEQYF
D: NA; V: TRBV5-6; size: NA; J: TRBJ2-1; DNA: TGTGCCAGCAGCTTGGGGCTATCCCCCTACAATGAGCAGTTCTTC; CDR3: CASSLGLSPYNEQFF
D: NA; V: TRBV7-2; size: few; J: TRBJ2-1; DNA: TGTGCCAGCAGCTTCCAGAGAAGGCTTACTCATGAGCAGTTCTTC; CDR3: CASSFQRRLTHEQFF
D: NA; V: TRBV18; size: few; J: TRBJ1-1; DNA: TGTGCCAGCTCACCCATCGATTCTGAAGCTTTCTTT; CDR3: CASSPIDSEAFF
D: NA; V: TRBV13; size: NA; J: TRBJ2-7; DNA: TGTGCCAGCAGCTTACTGCACGAGCAGTACTTC; CDR3: CASSLLHEQYF
D: NA; V: TRBV2; size: NA; J: TRBJ1-2; DNA: TGTGCCAGCAGAAGCGGGACGGGGTATGGCTACACCTTC; CDR3: CASRSGTGYGYTF
D: TRBD2; V: TRBV2; size: NA; J: TRBJ2-7; DNA: TGTGCCAGCAGCCGAGCGGGAGGTTACTACGAGCAGTACTTC; CDR3: CASSRAGGYYEQYF
D: NA; V: TRBV5-6; size: few; J: TRBJ1-1; DNA: TGTGCCAGCAGCTTGTTTGGCAAGAACACTGAAGCTTTCTTT; CDR3: CASSLFGKNTEAFF
D: TRBD1; V: TRBV29-1; size: NA; J: TRBJ2-4; DNA: TGCAGCGTTGGACAGGGGGCGGGGAACATTCAGTACTTC; CDR3: CSVGQGAGNIQYF
D: NA; V: TRBV7-9; size: few; J: TRBJ2-2; DNA: TGTGCCAGCAGCTCAAACAGGGTTCGGACCGGGGAGCTGTTTTTT; CDR3: CASSSNRVRTGELFF
D: TRBD1; V: TRBV2; size: NA; J: TRBJ1-3; DNA: TGTGCCAGCAGTGATACGACAGGGCGAAACACCATATATTTT; CDR3: CASSDTTGRNTIYF
D: NA; V: TRBV7-2; size: few; J: TRBJ2-1; DNA: TGTGCCAGCAGCTTAGGGGCGGTCTCCTACAATGAGCAGTTCTTC; CDR3: CASSLGAVSYNEQFF
D: NA; V: TRBV6-5; size: NA; J: TRBJ2-5; DNA: TGTGCCAGCAGTCCCCAGGGGCGGGAGACCCAGTACTTC; CDR3: CASSPQGRETQYF
D: NA; V: TRBV5-8; size: NA; J: TRBJ2-7; DNA: TGTGCCAGCAACTTGGTTTCTATTAGCTACGAGCAGTACTTC; CDR3: CASNLVSISYEQYF
D: TRBD1; V: TRBV27; size: NA; J: TRBJ2-7; DNA: TGTGCCAGCAGTCCCTCAACAGGGGGCTATTTGTACGAGCAGTACTTC; CDR3: CASSPSTGGYLYEQYF
D: TRBD1; V: TRBV18; size: NA; J: TRBJ2-2; DNA: TGTGCCAGCTCGCACCGACAGGGGCCAAACACCGGGGAGCTGTTTTTT; CDR3: CASSHRQGPNTGELFF
D: NA; V: TRBV5-4; size: NA; J: TRBJ2-7; DNA: TGTGCCAGCAGCTATGCGGCGGGCGGATCCTACGAGCAGTACTTC; CDR3: CASSYAAGGSYEQYF
D: TRBD1; V: TRBV19; size: NA; J: TRBJ1-5; DNA: TGTGCCACCGCGGGACAGGGAAATCAGCCCCAGCATTTT; CDR3: CATAGQGNQPQHF
D: TRBD2; V: TRBV7-9; size: few; J: TRBJ2-1; DNA: TGTGCCAGCAGCCGGCCGGGACTAGCGGGACGGGGTGGTTGGTATGAGCAGTTCTTC; CDR3: CASSRPGLAGRGGWYEQFF
D: NA; V: TRBV18; size: NA; J: TRBJ2-2; DNA: TGTGCCAGCTCAGTCTCACTTATGACCGGGGAGCTGTTTTTT; CDR3: CASSVSLMTGELFF
D: NA; V: TRBV5-4; size: NA; J: TRBJ1-1; DNA: TGTGCCAGCAGCTTGGGGACCACCGGGACGGGCGGAGGGGTCACTGAAGCTTTCTTT; CDR3: CASSLGTTGTGGGVTEAFF
D: NA; V: TRBV7-2; size: few; J: TRBJ2-5; DNA: TGTGCCAGCAGCCCGCGGACAGGTCGGGAGGAGACCCAGTACTTC; CDR3: CASSPRTGREETQYF
D: NA; V: TRBV6-6; size: NA; J: TRBJ2-7; DNA: TGTGCCAGCAGTTATGGCAGGGCGGGAAGATTAAACGAGCAGTACTTC; CDR3: CASSYGRAGRLNEQYF
D: NA; V: TRBV6-1; size: NA; J: TRBJ2-7; DNA: TGTGCCAGCAGTGAAGGTGGAGGGACCTACGAGCAGTACTTC; CDR3: CASSEGGGTYEQYF
D: TRBD2; V: TRBV15; size: few; J: TRBJ2-1; DNA: TGTGCCACCGGCGGCGGGACTAGCGGCTACAATGAGCAGTTCTTC; CDR3: CATGGGTSGYNEQFF